The 26 T cell receptor beta chains given below trace back to one sample, sequenced in a study of control samples from healthy donors and cancer patients. Assay used: immunoSEQ multiplex PCR; TCRdb lists only in-frame clones, some missing. The table records 120,000 or so clones, roughly 84% of them present only once. Sequenced material: blood. Receptors originate from a man between 35 and 55 years old in good health.

The CDR3 sequence: CASSPTGAFYNEQFF. The DNA of the CDR3 is TGTGCCAGCAGCCCCACAGGGGCCTTCTACAATGAGCAGTTCTTC. This sequence joins TRBV7-9 and TRBJ2-1, with 7 nucleotides matching TRBD1. The V segment lost 5 bases and the J segment 3 bases; nucleotides outside the gene matches: 7. This CDR3 region has 15 residues. CDR1 and CDR2 from the germline V gene are SEHNR and FQNEAQ (reference sequence).

The V call is TRBV25-1, the J call TRBJ1-4; 9 nucleotides match TRBD1. V gave up 2 bases and J gave up 7 bases; unmatched junction bases: 5. In germline, CDR1 is MGHDK, CDR2 SYGVNS. This CDR3 comprises 15 residues. The CDR3 loop reads CASSEHGTGTEKLFF. The CDR3 DNA reads TGTGCCAGCAGTGAACATGGGACAGGGACTGAAAAACTGTTTTTT.

V and J are TRBV2 and TRBJ2-5; possible D gene TRBD2, 5 bases. Between the trimmed V and J ends, which lost 6 bases and 4 bases, there was a span of 21 bases. Germline loops: CDR1 SNHLY, CDR2 FYNNEI. The CDR3 is 16 amino acids. The CDR3 here is CASSRGIAGMGETQYF. The CDR3 nucleotides are TGTGCCAGCAGCCGGGGAATAGCCGGGATGGGAGAGACCCAGTACTTC.

Only a few counts were recorded for this clone. This chain connects TRBV12-3 or TRBV12-4 to TRBJ1-6; D gene ambiguous. This CDR3 is 12 amino acids long. V lost 6 bases and J 11 bases, leaving 11 bases between the germline ends. The CDR3 region has the DNA TGTGCCAGCAGCCAGACCGTGACACCCCTCCACTTT. This translates into CASSQTVTPLHF.

The chain uses TRBV6-5 and TRBJ2-6; a weak D match, TRBD2 (6 bases). Germline V CDR1 and CDR2: MNHEY, SVGAGI. V was cut by 4 bases and J by 2 bases, with 12 bases left in between. This CDR3 is built from 16 residues. The DNA for the CDR3 is TGTGCCAGCAGTTCCATGGGGGGAGCTGGGGCCAACGTCCTGACTTTC. It yields the protein CASSSMGGAGANVLTF.

Of note for this clone: A read error may produce the germline difference seen at one junction end. The genes are TRBV9 and TRBJ2-4; D gene unclear. CDR1 is SGDLS, CDR2 YYNGEE, per germline. The CDR3 is made up of 14 amino acids. This chain's CDR3 is CASSVDFGFALLSF. In nucleotides, the CDR3 is TGTGCCAGCAGCGTAGATTTCGGGTTCGCGCTTTTGTCTTTC.

The CDR3 bases are TGTGCCACTAGACGGCGGGCTAATGAAAAACTGTTTTTT. Translation: CATRRRANEKLFF. The chain carries TRBV19 and TRBJ1-4; no clear D. Germline V lookup: CDR1 LNHDA, CDR2 SQIVND (reference sequence). V was shortened by 10 bases and J by 3 bases, with 12 bases between the two germline ends. This CDR3 is 13 amino acids long.

The genes are TRBV29-1 and TRBJ2-2, with D hard to call. The germline CDR1 and CDR2 sequences are SQVTM and ANQGSEA. The CDR3 covers 13 residues. V gave up 3 bases and J gave up 4 bases, with 9 bases separating them. CDR3 residues: CSVEKRATGELFF. For the CDR3, the DNA is TGCAGCGTTGAGAAAAGGGCCACCGGGGAGCTGTTTTTT.

V gene TRBV7-9 combines with J gene TRBJ1-1, with 9 bases lining up with TRBD1. Germline CDR1 and CDR2: SEHNR and FQNEAQ (reference sequence). The CDR3 is 14 amino acids. The junction had 5 bases not matched to a gene; V was cut back by 6 bases and J by 3 bases. DNA for the CDR3: TGTGCCAGCAGTTTTAGACAGGGGGACACTGAAGCTTTCTTT. Its translation is CASSFRQGDTEAFF.

J is TRBJ2-5 and V is TRBV11-3; the D is unclear. V was pared by 1 base and J by 5 bases, with 8 bases between. Germline V gene sequence: CDR1 SGHNT, CDR2 YENEEA. This CDR3 is built from 13 residues. In DNA form, the CDR3 reads TGTGCCAGCAGCTTAGTAAGGTCGGAGACCCAGTACTTC. This translates into CASSLVRSETQYF.

The gene calls are TRBV10-2 and TRBJ1-6; D not resolved. Germline V gene lookup returns CDR1 WSHSY and CDR2 SAAADI. The V end was cut by 4 bases, the J end by 0 bases, with 13 bases between. The CDR3 length is 17 residues. For the CDR3, the DNA is TGCGCCAGCAGTGTAAGTCAGGCCAGCTCCTATAATTCACCCCTCCACTTT. The encoded protein is CASSVSQASSYNSPLHF.

This clone showed up just once. Other DNA sequences within the sample encode an identical CDR3. The chain is built from TRBV9 and TRBJ2-1, with no clear D. Trimming left V 0 bases short and J 0 bases short, with 7 bases between. The length of the CDR3 is 15 residues. CDR1 SGDLS and CDR2 YYNGEE come from the germline V gene. CDR3 nucleotides: TGTGCCAGCAGCGTAGATCCGGGCTCCTACAATGAGCAGTTCTTC. As protein: CASSVDPGSYNEQFF.

The chain is built from TRBV3-1 (or the pseudogene TRBV3-2) and TRBJ2-7; 15 bases align to TRBD2. The CDR3 covers 15 residues. The V segment lost 4 bases and the J segment 6 bases; nucleotides outside the gene matches: 4. Germline-derived CDR1 and CDR2 are LGHDT and YNNKEL (reference sequence). CDR3 protein: CASSRGTSGGSEQYF. Written as DNA, the CDR3 is TGTGCCAGCAGCCGAGGGACTAGCGGGGGGTCCGAGCAGTACTTC.

The genes are TRBV6-1 and TRBJ1-1; TRBD1 matches at 8 bases. The CDR3 loop spans 16 amino acids. The V and J ends lost 4 bases and 1 base, in that order; junction bases with no gene match: 8. Germline V CDR1 and CDR2: MNHNS, SASEGT. CDR3 bases: TGTGCCAGCAGTGCCAGGGGGCGGGCTGGGAACACTGAAGCTTTCTTT. It translates to CASSARGRAGNTEAFF.

V usage is TRBV14 and J usage is TRBJ2-7; no definite D call. The V end lost 1 base, the J end lost 6 bases, and 7 bases lay between the germline ends. This CDR3 is built from 12 residues. Germline V lookup: CDR1 SGHDN, CDR2 FVKESK. The CDR3 DNA reads TGTGCCAGCAGCCAAGTTCGGCGCGAGCAGTACTTC. Encoded protein: CASSQVRREQYF.

The rearrangement joins TRBV6-6 to TRBJ2-1; 8 bases fit TRBD2. Germline V gene data show CDR1 as MNHNY and CDR2 as SVGAGI (reference sequence). The CDR3 spans 15 residues. The ends lost 2 bases at V and 11 bases at J; junction bases unmatched: 11. For the CDR3, the DNA is TGTGCCAGCAGTTACGGGCCTAGCGGGCTCTGGCAGCAGTTCTTC. Translation gives CASSYGPSGLWQQFF.

This clone was found once. The gene calls are TRBV6-2 or TRBV6-3 and TRBJ2-5; 9 bases agree with TRBD1. The CDR3 covers 16 residues. The germline gives CDR1 MNHEY, CDR2 SVGEGT. Trimming cost V 6 bases and J 2 bases; bases outside gene matches: 10. The CDR3 region has the DNA TGTGCCAGCAGCCGACGCGGGACAGGGACTCAAGAGACCCAGTACTTC. This sequence encodes CASSRRGTGTQETQYF.

V is TRBV25-1 and J is TRBJ1-5; D not certain. Germline CDR1 MGHDK, CDR2 SYGVNS. Between the trimmed V and J ends, which lost 4 bases and 4 bases, there was a span of 8 bases. This CDR3 is 13 amino acids long. The CDR3 loop reads CASSAGWNQPQHF. The CDR3 DNA follows: TGTGCCAGCAGTGCTGGATGGAATCAGCCCCAGCATTTT.

This chain connects TRBV24-1 to TRBJ2-6; 11 positions match TRBD1. Germline CDR1 and CDR2: KGHDR and SFDVKD. The CDR3 runs to 18 residues. J was trimmed by 0 bases and V by 3 bases; bases with no gene match: 3. CDR3 sequence (DNA): TGTGCCACCAGTGATCCCGGACAGGGGGCCTCTGGGGCCAACGTCCTGACTTTC. Translation gives CATSDPGQGASGANVLTF.

The rearrangement links TRBV11-2 to TRBJ1-1; D not certain. V lost 5 bases and J lost 0, with 16 bases in between. CDR1 and CDR2 from the germline V gene are SGHAT and FQNNGV. The CDR3 sequence is 16 residues long. The CDR3 region is CASSPPTELMNTEAFF. As DNA, the CDR3 is TGTGCCAGCAGCCCACCAACCGAATTAATGAACACTGAAGCTTTCTTT.

This clone has a handful of counts. This chain connects TRBV9 to TRBJ2-7; D ambiguous. Germline assignment: CDR1 SGDLS and CDR2 YYNGEE. The CDR3 extends over 14 amino acids. The V and J ends lost 3 bases and 0 bases respectively, with 10 bases between them. CDR3 sequence (DNA): TGTGCCAGCAGCGCCGTAGGCACCTCCTACGAGCAGTACTTC. This translates into CASSAVGTSYEQYF.

This clone was seen only once. This chain joins TRBV25-1 and TRBJ1-4, with D hard to call. Germline V gene data show CDR1 as MGHDK and CDR2 as SYGVNS. The CDR3 sequence is 14 residues long. V shed 6 bases and J shed 6 bases, with 14 bases lying between them. CDR3 residues: CASRSDQNYEKLFF. The CDR3 DNA reads as TGTGCCAGCAGATCAGACCAGAATTATGAAAAACTGTTTTTT.

The chain couples TRBV27 to TRBJ1-5; possible D gene TRBD1, 5 bases. Trimming took 5 bases from V and 3 from J, leaving 11 bases between them. The V gene's germline CDR1 is MNHEY and CDR2 SMNVEV (reference sequence). The CDR3 length is 14 residues. CDR3: CASSQGRLNQPQHF. The CDR3 nucleotides read TGTGCCAGCAGTCAGGGACGGCTCAATCAGCCCCAGCATTTT.

This clone appeared a few times. The rearrangement uses TRBV14 and TRBJ1-5; D might be TRBD1 (6 bases). Trimming took 4 bases from V and 6 from J, leaving 10 bases between them. The germline CDR1 and CDR2 sequences are SGHDN and FVKESK. This CDR3 region has 13 residues. The CDR3 DNA is TGTGCCAGCAGCCCATCAGGGGTTCAGCCCCAGCATTTT. Its translation: CASSPSGVQPQHF.

Concerning this clone: Other nucleotide sequences from this sample produce the same CDR3. The V and J genes are TRBV5-1 and TRBJ2-1, with TRBD2 as a possible D gene (7 bases). CDR1 is SGHRS, CDR2 YFSETQ, per germline. The V and J ends lost 0 bases and 9 bases respectively, with 22 bases between them. CDR3 length: 17 amino acids. In DNA form, the CDR3 reads TGCGCCAGCAGCTTGGGTTGGGAGGGGGGAGCCACAAGTGAGCAGTTCTTC. Translating gives CASSLGWEGGATSEQFF.

The chain employs TRBV14 and TRBJ2-3, with TRBD2 identical over 9 bases. The germline gives CDR1 SGHDN, CDR2 FVKESK. V gave up 0 bases and J gave up 10 bases; unmatched junction bases: 5. The CDR3 covers 14 residues. This chain's CDR3 is CASSQESTSGPQYF. The CDR3 coding sequence is TGTGCCAGCAGCCAAGAGTCGACTAGCGGACCGCAGTATTTT.